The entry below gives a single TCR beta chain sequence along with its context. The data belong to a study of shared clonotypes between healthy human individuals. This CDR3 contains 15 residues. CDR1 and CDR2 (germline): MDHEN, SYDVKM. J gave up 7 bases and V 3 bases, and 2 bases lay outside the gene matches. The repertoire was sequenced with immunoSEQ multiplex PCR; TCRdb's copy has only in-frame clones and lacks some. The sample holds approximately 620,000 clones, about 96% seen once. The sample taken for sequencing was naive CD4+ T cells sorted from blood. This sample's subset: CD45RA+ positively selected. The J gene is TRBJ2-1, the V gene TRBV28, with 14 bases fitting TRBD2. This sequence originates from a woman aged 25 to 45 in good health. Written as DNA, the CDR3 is TGTGCCAGCAGTTTGGGGACTAGCGGGAGAAATGAGCAGTTCTTC. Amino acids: CASSLGTSGRNEQFF.